Listed below are T cell receptor beta chains from one sample, sequenced in a study of blood T cell repertoires in COVID-19. The table came from immunoSEQ multiplex PCR; TCRdb's copy has only in-frame clones and leaves some out. The table includes around 250,000 clones, about nine tenths detected once. Material for sequencing was PBMCs or T cells enriched from blood (not recorded which). These receptors were collected from a woman aged 40 to 55 with acute COVID-19. Both conserved end residues are trimmed from each CDR3. The D gene is left open where the match is weak.

v_call d_call cdr3_aa
TRBV5-1 TRBD1 ASSFWETGTDTQY
TRBV10-1 TRBD2 ASRAGLSTDTQY
TRBV18 . ASSPSSDYGYT
TRBV13 TRBD2 ASSLLPPRLAGGINEQF
TRBV6-2/TRBV6-3 . ASSRRRTGSSNEQF
TRBV25-1 . ASSDRGALGEKLF
TRBV6-4 . ASSVQGYTGELF
TRBV30 TRBD1 AWGTVSYEQY
TRBV18 TRBD1 ASSRDRNYGYT
TRBV2 TRBD1 ASQFADRGTQPQH
TRBV5-5 . ASSWRQGQNSPLH
TRBV9 . ASSIGTSNQPQH
TRBV4-1 TRBD2 ASSQMSGTTYEQY
TRBV24-1 . ATSDFPVYSNQPQH
TRBV6-6 . ASREDRYYGYT
TRBV5-1 . ASSLAPLSAGRDGNTIY
TRBV28 TRBD1 ASRRPQTGLELF
TRBV18 TRBD2 ASSPVGGRETQY
TRBV10-3 . AIRESGTSTEAF
TRBV27 TRBD1 ASSFQGAEEKLF
TRBV28 TRBD2 ATRTSGGQETQY
TRBV10-1 . ASSADRNSGNTIY
TRBV7-7 . ASSSNPGRDYNEQF
TRBV7-3 . ASTIPSGPGGFPTDTQY
TRBV7-9 . ASSLGQGNTEAF
TRBV19 TRBD2 ASTERELYNEQF
TRBV5-5 TRBD1 ASSGGQGRDTEAF
TRBV25-1 . ASSEGHNQPQH
TRBV28 TRBD2 ASSLRSGRPDTQY
TRBV2 . ASSERGGWTDTQY
TRBV5-4 TRBD2 ASSLWREGRLF
TRBV9 . ASSLHINSPLH
TRBV28 . ASSLFSGNEQY
TRBV9 . ASSVGTDGNTIY
TRBV2 TRBD2 ASCRDYQETQY
TRBV7-9 TRBD1 ASSSGQGVRETQY
TRBV5-4 . ASSLAFSNQPQH
TRBV19 . ASSLRGQNTEAF
TRBV4-1 . ASSLPHEDNEQF
TRBV2 . ASSLTSSYNEQF
TRBV28 . ASSLTQGELF
TRBV10-2 . ASTGLHTEAF
TRBV5-8 TRBD2 ASSSGYWTSGSYEQY
TRBV5-1 TRBD1 ASSSTGTGGDEQF
TRBV9 TRBD2 ASSLGTSGSTDTQY
TRBV18 . ASSPYREHSNEQF
TRBV15 . ATSSGGEKLF
TRBV7-9 . ASRPDKNTEAF
TRBV14 TRBD1 ASSRTGDENTEAF
TRBV4-1 TRBD2 ASSQDGTSIETQY
TRBV5-1 . ASSLVTGIIYEQY